The 22 T cell receptor beta chains reported below all come from one sample, sequenced in a study of blood T cell repertoires in COVID-19. Clones were sequenced by immunoSEQ multiplex PCR, and TCRdb holds only the in-frame ones, with some missing. The table lists some 270,000 clones, over 75% of them singletons. Source material: PBMCs or T cells enriched from blood (not recorded which). These receptors were collected from a woman in her thirties who had recovered from COVID-19.

The rearrangement uses TRBV10-1 and TRBJ2-7, with 7 bases identical to TRBD1. Germline-derived CDR1 and CDR2 are WNHNN and SYGVQD (reference sequence). The trim removed 0 bases at V and 3 bases at J, leaving 5 bases unmatched. This CDR3 region has 15 residues. The CDR3 spells CASSESPGGVYEQYF. Written as DNA, the CDR3 is TGCGCCAGCAGTGAGTCGCCAGGGGGAGTCTACGAGCAGTACTTC.

V and J are TRBV27 and TRBJ2-3; D is possibly TRBD2 (6 bases). The ends were cut back, 4 bases at V and 8 bases at J, with 16 bases in the middle. This CDR3 region has 14 residues. The germline V gene encodes CDR1 MNHEY and CDR2 SMNVEV (reference sequence). The CDR3 protein is CASSSGPTGGTQYF. In DNA form, the CDR3 reads TGTGCCAGCAGTTCGGGACCGACCGGGGGTACGCAGTATTTT.

The chain employs TRBV7-9 and TRBJ1-1, with D uncertain. Germline CDR1 reads SEHNR; CDR2 reads FQNEAQ (reference sequence). This CDR3 region has 14 residues. The V end lost 2 bases, the J end lost 5 bases, and 12 bases lay between the germline ends. CDR3 sequence: CASSLLRDETEAFF. Written as DNA, the CDR3 is TGTGCCAGCAGCTTATTAAGAGATGAAACTGAAGCTTTCTTT.

The chain joins TRBV18 to TRBJ2-2, with D uncertain. The V and J ends lost 8 bases and 2 bases respectively, with 9 bases between them. This CDR3 has 13 amino acids. Looked up from germline, CDR1 is KGHSH and CDR2 is LQKENI. The DNA for the CDR3 is TGTGCCAGCCTGGTCAGTAACACCGGGGAGCTGTTTTTT. Its translation is CASLVSNTGELFF.

The J gene is TRBJ2-7, the V gene TRBV7-6; D unclear. The length of the CDR3 is 11 residues. Germline V CDR1 and CDR2: SGHVS, FNYEAQ. V lost 5 bases and J 4 bases, leaving 6 bases between the germline ends. CDR3 in amino acids: CASSPGYEQYF. CDR3 nucleotides: TGTGCCAGCAGCCCCGGGTACGAGCAGTACTTC.

This clone showed up just once. The chain is built from TRBV6-5 and TRBJ1-2, with TRBD1 identical over 7 bases. The V and J ends lost 6 bases and 1 base, in that order; junction bases with no gene match: 8. The germline V gene has CDR1 MNHEY and CDR2 SVGAGI. The CDR3 runs 15 residues. The CDR3 spells CASRVRDSLNYGYTF. In DNA form, the CDR3 reads TGTGCCAGCAGAGTCCGGGACAGCCTTAACTATGGCTACACCTTC.

V is TRBV11-1 and J is TRBJ2-7; 9 positions agree with TRBD1. The CDR3 extends over 14 amino acids. The trim removed 4 bases at V and 2 bases at J, leaving 3 bases unmatched. Germline-derived CDR1 and CDR2 are SGHAT and FQDESV (reference sequence). The CDR3 sequence: CASSWGDRAYEQYF. In DNA form, the CDR3 reads TGTGCCAGCAGCTGGGGGGACAGGGCCTACGAGCAGTACTTC.

The rearrangement uses TRBV3-1 (or the pseudogene TRBV3-2) and TRBJ2-1, with 10 bases aligning to TRBD2. Germline values: CDR1 LGHDT, CDR2 YNNKEL (reference sequence). This CDR3 has 18 residues. The V segment lost 0 bases and the J segment 8 bases; nucleotides outside the gene matches: 13. The CDR3 loop is CASSQDPYGSGGAYEQFF. The CDR3 nucleotides are TGTGCCAGCAGCCAAGATCCATACGGGAGCGGGGGGGCCTATGAGCAGTTCTTC.

This clone came up once. This chain joins TRBV10-2 and TRBJ1-2; tentatively, D is TRBD1 (5 bases). CDR1 and CDR2 (germline): WSHSY, SAAADI. The germline V and J ends were trimmed by 8 bases and 4 bases, with 17 bases remaining between them. The CDR3 length is 14 residues. The CDR3 reads CASRGSTSVYGYTF. The CDR3 DNA reads as TGCGCCAGCCGGGGGTCCACGTCCGTCTATGGCTACACCTTC.

V and J are TRBV4-2 and TRBJ2-7; 9 bases match TRBD2. Germline V gene lookup returns CDR1 LGHNA and CDR2 YNFKEQ. The CDR3 is 16 residues long. V lost 4 bases and J lost 5; bases outside the gene matches: 12. DNA of the CDR3: TGTGCCAGCAGCCCCGGGGCGGGAGGGCCGAGGAACGAGCAGTACTTC. The encoded protein is CASSPGAGGPRNEQYF.

The rearrangement joins TRBV10-3 to TRBJ1-2, with TRBD1 matching 9 bases. With 9 bases clipped from V and 8 bases from J, the junction kept 10 bases outside the gene matches. The CDR3 is 13 residues long. Germline lookup yields CDR1 ENHRY and CDR2 SYGVKD. The DNA for the CDR3 is TGTGCCATGACTAGGACAGGGGCGGACGGCTACACCTTC. It is translated as CAMTRTGADGYTF.

The chain has TRBV6-5 and TRBJ1-2, with TRBD1 matching over 7 bases. The CDR3 runs 15 residues. Looked up from germline, CDR1 is MNHEY and CDR2 is SVGAGI. Germline trimming cut 2 bases from V and 8 bases from J; bases unmatched to any gene: 11. CDR3 coding DNA: TGTGCCAGCAGTTACCTGTTTAGGGGGCAGCTGGGCTACACCTTC. Amino acids: CASSYLFRGQLGYTF.

The chain couples TRBV10-3 to TRBJ2-5; perhaps TRBD2 as D (6 bases). V shed 2 bases and J shed 2 bases, with 15 bases lying between them. The CDR3 sequence is 16 residues long. Germline loops: CDR1 ENHRY, CDR2 SYGVKD. CDR3 in amino acids: CAISEGLIAAQETQYF. The CDR3 DNA follows: TGTGCCATCAGTGAGGGCTTAATAGCGGCACAAGAGACCCAGTACTTC.

The chain joins TRBV7-6 to TRBJ2-7; TRBD1 matches at 8 bases. Germline CDR1 is SGHVS and CDR2 is FNYEAQ. With 6 bases clipped from V and 5 bases from J, the junction kept 12 bases outside the gene matches. The CDR3 covers 15 residues. CDR3 DNA: TGTGCCAGCAGTTCTAGGGACAGGATCGGCAACGAGCAGTACTTC. This encodes CASSSRDRIGNEQYF.

This clone was observed once. This chain links TRBV9 with TRBJ2-7; the match to TRBD1 covers 8 bases. The CDR3 is 15 residues long. V was pared by 2 bases and J by 0 bases, with 4 bases of the junction left unmatched. CDR1 and CDR2 (germline): SGDLS, YYNGEE. CDR3 sequence reads: CASSVGDRSSYEQYF. CDR3 bases: TGTGCCAGCAGCGTCGGGGACAGGAGCTCCTACGAGCAGTACTTC. The full variable domain, its missing parts supplied by reference TRBV9 and TRBJ2-7, is DSGVTQTPKHLITATGQRVTLRCSPRSGDLSVYWYQQSLDQGLQFLIQYYNGEERAKGNILERFSAQQFPDLHSELNLSSLELGDSALYFCASSVGDRSSYEQYFGPGTRLTVT.

The chain joins TRBV5-1 to TRBJ1-2; D not certain. The germline gives CDR1 SGHRS, CDR2 YFSETQ. V lost 2 bases and J lost 5, with 13 bases in between. This CDR3 is built from 14 residues. CDR3 bases: TGCGCCAGCAGCTTACAATCTCGTGAATATGGCTACACCTTC. Translation gives CASSLQSREYGYTF. Looking up the rest from reference TRBV5-1 and TRBJ1-2 gives the full variable domain: KAGVTQTPRYLIKTRGQQVTLSCSPISGHRSVSWYQQTPGQGLQFLFEYFSETQRNKGNFPGRFSGRQFSNSRSEMNVSTLELGDSALYLCASSLQSREYGYTFGSGTRLTVV.

This chain links TRBV28 with TRBJ2-1, with TRBD1 as a possible D gene (6 bases). Germline-derived CDR1 and CDR2 are MDHEN and SYDVKM. V was trimmed by 6 bases and J by 2 bases, leaving 20 bases between them. The CDR3 has 17 residues. CDR3 DNA sequence: TGTGCCAGCAGACTCCGGGACACTTCTAGACCCTACAATGAGCAGTTCTTC. Protein sequence: CASRLRDTSRPYNEQFF.

The J gene is TRBJ2-5, the V gene TRBV9; maybe TRBD2 (8 bases). The V end was cut by 0 bases, the J end by 0 bases, with 15 bases between. The V gene's germline CDR1 is SGDLS and CDR2 YYNGEE. The CDR3 runs to 17 residues. The CDR3 sequence is CASSVAGGTEYQETQYF. CDR3 DNA sequence: TGTGCCAGCAGCGTAGCGGGGGGGACAGAGTACCAAGAGACCCAGTACTTC.

The chain couples TRBV5-1 to TRBJ2-7; 7 nucleotides match TRBD1. The CDR3 sequence is 15 residues long. Losses at the gene ends were 4 bases for V and 0 bases for J; bases not matched to a gene: 7. The germline CDR1 and CDR2 sequences are SGHRS and YFSETQ. CDR3 nucleotides: TGCGCCAGCAGCCCCGGGGACAGTCGCTCCTACGAGCAGTACTTC. It translates to CASSPGDSRSYEQYF.

This clone was recorded many times. The chain links TRBV6-2 or TRBV6-3 to TRBJ2-1; TRBD2 agrees at 7 bases. CDR1 and CDR2 (germline): MNHEY, SVGEGT. V lost 2 bases and J lost 3; bases outside the gene matches: 1. CDR3 length: 14 residues. CDR3 coding DNA: TGTGCCAGCAGTTACGCGGGGGACTACAATGAGCAGTTCTTC. This encodes CASSYAGDYNEQFF.

The genes are TRBV4-2 and TRBJ2-2, with D hard to call. This CDR3 has 15 residues. V gave up 2 bases and J gave up 6 bases, with 13 bases separating them. Germline CDR1 reads LGHNA; CDR2 reads YNFKEQ. The CDR3 coding sequence is TGTGCCAGCAGCCAATCAGTAACATCTCCCGGGGAGCTGTTTTTT. Translated, it gives CASSQSVTSPGELFF.

This chain uses TRBV11-2 with TRBJ2-7, with a weak D call TRBD1 (5 bases). Germline lookup yields CDR1 SGHAT and CDR2 FQNNGV. V dropped 5 bases and J dropped 2 bases, with 13 bases sitting between them. This CDR3 contains 14 residues. The chain's CDR3 is CASSHSDNPYEQYF. In nucleotides, the CDR3 is TGTGCCAGCAGCCACTCGGACAATCCCTACGAGCAGTACTTC.